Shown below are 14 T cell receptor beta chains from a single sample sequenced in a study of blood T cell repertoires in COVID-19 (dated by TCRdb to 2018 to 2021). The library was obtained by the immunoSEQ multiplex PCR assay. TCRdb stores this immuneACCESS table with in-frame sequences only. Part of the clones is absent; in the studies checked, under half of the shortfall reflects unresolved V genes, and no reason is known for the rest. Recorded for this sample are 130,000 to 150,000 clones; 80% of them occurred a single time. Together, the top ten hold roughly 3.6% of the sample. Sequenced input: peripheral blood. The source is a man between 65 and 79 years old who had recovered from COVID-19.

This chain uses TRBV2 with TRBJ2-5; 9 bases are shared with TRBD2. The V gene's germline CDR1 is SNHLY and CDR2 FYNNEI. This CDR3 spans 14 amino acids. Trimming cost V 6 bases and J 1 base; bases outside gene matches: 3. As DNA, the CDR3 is TGTGCCAGCAGGGAACTAGCGGGCCAAGAGACCCAGTACTTC. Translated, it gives CASRELAGQETQYF. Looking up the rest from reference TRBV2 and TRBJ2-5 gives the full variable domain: EPEVTQTPSHQVTQMGQEVILRCVPISNHLYFYWYRQILGQKVEFLVSFYNNEISEKSEIFDDQFSVERPDGSNFTLKIRSTKLEDSAMYFCASRELAGQETQYFGPGTRLLVL.

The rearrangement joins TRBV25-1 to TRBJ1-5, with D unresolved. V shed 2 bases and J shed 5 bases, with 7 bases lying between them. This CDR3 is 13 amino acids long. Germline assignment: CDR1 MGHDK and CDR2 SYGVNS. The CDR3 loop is CASSEDEDQPQHF. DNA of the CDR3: TGTGCCAGCAGTGAAGATGAGGATCAGCCCCAGCATTTT.

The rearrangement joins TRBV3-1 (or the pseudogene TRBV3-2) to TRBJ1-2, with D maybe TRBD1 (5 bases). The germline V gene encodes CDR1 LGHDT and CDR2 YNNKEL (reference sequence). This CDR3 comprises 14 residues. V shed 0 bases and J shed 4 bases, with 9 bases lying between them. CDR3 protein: CASSQEGRVYGYTF. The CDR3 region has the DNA TGTGCCAGCAGCCAAGAGGGCAGGGTCTATGGCTACACCTTC.

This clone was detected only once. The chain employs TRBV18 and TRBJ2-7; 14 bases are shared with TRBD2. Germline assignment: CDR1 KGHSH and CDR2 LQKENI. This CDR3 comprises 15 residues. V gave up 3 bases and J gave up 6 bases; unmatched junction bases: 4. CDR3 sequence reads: CASSPQGLAGVEQYF. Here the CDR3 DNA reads TGTGCCAGCTCACCCCAGGGACTAGCGGGAGTCGAGCAGTACTTC.

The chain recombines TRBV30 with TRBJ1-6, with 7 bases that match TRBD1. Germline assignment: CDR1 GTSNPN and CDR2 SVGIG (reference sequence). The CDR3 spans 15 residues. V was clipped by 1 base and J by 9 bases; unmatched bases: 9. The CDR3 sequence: CAWSGTGTVSSPLHF. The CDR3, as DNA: TGTGCCTGGAGTGGCACAGGGACAGTGAGTTCACCCCTCCACTTT.

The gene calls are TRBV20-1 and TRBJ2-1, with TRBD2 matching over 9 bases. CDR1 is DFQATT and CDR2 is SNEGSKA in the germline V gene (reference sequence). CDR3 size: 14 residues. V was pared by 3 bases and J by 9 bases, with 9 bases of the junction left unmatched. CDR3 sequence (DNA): TGCAGTGCTAGTCGGATAGCGGGAGAGGGTGAGCAGTTCTTC. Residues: CSASRIAGEGEQFF.

DNA for the CDR3: TGTGCCAGTAGTATGTGGGGGGACCGGGCCCTGTACAATGAGCAGTTCTTC. Translated: CASSMWGDRALYNEQFF. V gene TRBV19 combines with J gene TRBJ2-1; D is possibly TRBD2 (6 bases). The germline V and J ends were trimmed by 3 bases and 4 bases, with 19 bases remaining between them. CDR3 length: 17 amino acids. CDR1 and CDR2 from the germline V gene are LNHDA and SQIVND (reference sequence).

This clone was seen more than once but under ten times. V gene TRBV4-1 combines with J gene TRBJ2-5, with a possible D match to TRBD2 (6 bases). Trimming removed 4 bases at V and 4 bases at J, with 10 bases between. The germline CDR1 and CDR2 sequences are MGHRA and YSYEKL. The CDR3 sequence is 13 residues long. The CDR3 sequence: CASSRGGVETQYF. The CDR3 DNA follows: TGCGCCAGCAGCCGCGGCGGGGTAGAGACCCAGTACTTC.

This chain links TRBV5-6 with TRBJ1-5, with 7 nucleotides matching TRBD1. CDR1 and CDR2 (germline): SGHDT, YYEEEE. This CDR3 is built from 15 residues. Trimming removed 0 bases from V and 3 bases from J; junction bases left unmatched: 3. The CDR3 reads CASSLDRGPNQPQHF. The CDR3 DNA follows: TGTGCCAGCAGCTTGGACAGGGGACCCAATCAGCCCCAGCATTTT.

CDR3 nucleotides: TGTGCCAGTTATCCAGGGACTAGCGGGGGCAAAGGTACGCAGTATTTT. Its translation is CASYPGTSGGKGTQYF. V and J are TRBV27 and TRBJ2-3; 14 nucleotides line up with TRBD2. The germline V gene encodes CDR1 MNHEY and CDR2 SMNVEV (reference sequence). The CDR3 loop spans 16 amino acids. Unmatched junction bases numbered 13, after V lost 9 bases and J lost 8 bases.

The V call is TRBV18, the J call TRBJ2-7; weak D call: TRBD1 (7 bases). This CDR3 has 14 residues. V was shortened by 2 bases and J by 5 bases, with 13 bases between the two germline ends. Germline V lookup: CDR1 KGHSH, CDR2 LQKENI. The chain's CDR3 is CASSPAGGSNEQYF. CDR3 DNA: TGTGCCAGCTCACCAGCAGGGGGGAGTAACGAGCAGTACTTC.

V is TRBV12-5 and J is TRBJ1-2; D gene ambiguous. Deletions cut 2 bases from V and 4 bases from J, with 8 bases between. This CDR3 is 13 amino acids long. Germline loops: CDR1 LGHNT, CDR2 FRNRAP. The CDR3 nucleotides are TGTGCTAGTGGTTTGTCGGGGAGCTATGGCTACACCTTC. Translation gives CASGLSGSYGYTF.

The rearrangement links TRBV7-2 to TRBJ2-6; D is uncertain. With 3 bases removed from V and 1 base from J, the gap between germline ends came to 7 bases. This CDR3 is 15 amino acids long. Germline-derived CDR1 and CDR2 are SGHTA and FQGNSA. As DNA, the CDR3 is TGTGCCAGCAGCTTTCAGTTATCTGGGGCCAACGTCCTGACTTTC. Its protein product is CASSFQLSGANVLTF.

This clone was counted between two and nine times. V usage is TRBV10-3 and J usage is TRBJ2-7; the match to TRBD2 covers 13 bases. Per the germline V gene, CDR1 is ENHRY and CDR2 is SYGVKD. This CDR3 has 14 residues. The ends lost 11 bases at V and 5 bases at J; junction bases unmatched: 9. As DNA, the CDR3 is TGTGCCGTCGGACTAGCGGGAGTTTCCGACGAGCAGTACTTC. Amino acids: CAVGLAGVSDEQYF.